These 30 T cell receptor beta chains were all obtained from the same sample, sequenced in a study of neurological immune-mediated disorders. TCRdb ran MiXCR on the 5' RACE reads and lists one entry per CDR3 protein. The repertoire includes about 70,000 distinct CDR3 sequences, about 5.2% of them detected once, and about 5% sits in the top ten. The specimen was PBMCs. These receptors originate from a human donor with multiple sclerosis. The donor label of this sample is uncertain.

The V gene is TRBV10-3, the J gene TRBJ1-1; no clear D gene. This CDR3 region has 14 residues. The ends were cut back, 8 bases at V and 4 bases at J, with 17 bases in the middle. Germline lookup yields CDR1 ENHRY and CDR2 SYGVKD. The CDR3 is CAIADALSGTEAFF. DNA of the CDR3: TGTGCCATCGCCGACGCCCTTTCGGGCACTGAAGCTTTCTTT.

There are many counts of this clonotype. Written as DNA, the CDR3 is TGTGCCAGCAGCCTCGGGTGGGAGCTGTTTTTT. This codes for CASSLGWELFF. This chain connects TRBV7-6 to TRBJ2-2; D unclear. Germline V lookup: CDR1 SGHVS, CDR2 FNYEAQ. There are 11 residues in the CDR3. V was pared by 5 bases and J by 9 bases, with 7 bases between.

In its sample, this clonotype was seen many times. The V call is TRBV7-2, the J call TRBJ1-1; D is ambiguous. The V and J ends lost 6 bases and 3 bases respectively, with 8 bases between them. The CDR3 runs to 12 residues. The germline gives CDR1 SGHTA, CDR2 FQGNSA. The CDR3 region is CASRLTYTEAFF. The DNA of the CDR3 is TGTGCCAGCAGGCTCACGTACACTGAAGCTTTCTTT.

This clonotype was recorded many times. The chain is built from TRBV10-3 and TRBJ2-2, with D unresolved. With 0 bases removed from V and 5 bases from J, the gap between germline ends came to 10 bases. Germline-derived CDR1 and CDR2 are ENHRY and SYGVKD. There are 15 residues in the CDR3. CDR3: CAISESSGLTGELFF. In DNA, the CDR3 is TGTGCCATCAGTGAGTCGTCTGGGCTTACCGGGGAGCTGTTTTTT.

The table lists this clonotype with many counts. The chain couples TRBV5-6 to TRBJ2-3, with TRBD1 matching 8 bases. The germline V gene has CDR1 SGHDT and CDR2 YYEEEE. With V trimmed by 5 bases and J by 4 bases, 9 bases remained unmatched. The CDR3 has 15 residues. The CDR3 region is CASSSTGASADTQYF. For the CDR3, the DNA is TGTGCCAGCAGTTCGACAGGGGCGAGCGCAGATACGCAGTATTTT. Variable domain in full (rest from reference TRBV5-6 and TRBJ2-3): DAGVTQSPTHLIKTRGQQVTLRCSPKSGHDTVSWYQQALGQGPQFIFQYYEEEERQRGNFPDRFSGHQFPNYSSELNVNALLLGDSALYLCASSSTGASADTQYFGPGTRLTVL.

The table lists this clonotype with many counts. The J gene is TRBJ1-4, the V gene TRBV6-5; weak D call: TRBD1 (6 bases). Deletions cut 5 bases from V and 0 bases from J, with 16 bases between. Germline V gives CDR1 MNHEY, CDR2 SVGAGI. The CDR3 contains 17 residues. The CDR3 is CASSRQGGWATNEKLFF. CDR3 nucleotide sequence: TGTGCCAGCAGTCGTCAAGGGGGATGGGCAACTAATGAAAAACTGTTTTTT.

This clonotype was found many times. This sequence joins TRBV20-1 and TRBJ2-1, with D unclear. Trimming cost V 3 bases and J 10 bases, with 13 bases left between them. This CDR3 spans 12 amino acids. Per the germline V gene, CDR1 is DFQATT and CDR2 is SNEGSKA (reference sequence). The CDR3 DNA sequence: TGCAGTGCTAGTATCCCCGTGAGGGAGCAGTTCTTC. Its protein product is CSASIPVREQFF.

This clonotype was seen repeatedly, ten times or more. CDR3 sequence: CASYRTGGGNEQFF. The CDR3 coding sequence is TGTGCCAGCTATAGGACAGGGGGTGGCAATGAGCAGTTCTTC. This chain links TRBV5-6 with TRBJ2-1, with TRBD1 matching over 10 bases. CDR3 length equals 14 residues. Germline V lookup: CDR1 SGHDT, CDR2 YYEEEE. J was trimmed by 6 bases and V by 7 bases; bases with no gene match: 7.

This clonotype was seen many times. The V gene is TRBV6-6, the J gene TRBJ2-3; a possible D gene is TRBD1 (6 bases). CDR3 length: 15 amino acids. CDR1 MNHNY and CDR2 SVGAGI come from the germline V gene (reference sequence). V was cut by 7 bases and J by 0 bases, with 14 bases left in between. The CDR3 reads CASNPKGVSTDTQYF. DNA of the CDR3: TGTGCCAGCAACCCGAAGGGGGTTAGCACAGATACGCAGTATTTT.

This clonotype was found many times. The rearrangement links TRBV20-1 to TRBJ2-1, with a weak D call TRBD2 (7 bases). The germline V and J ends were trimmed by 7 bases and 4 bases, with 14 bases remaining between them. CDR3 length: 13 residues. Germline V gene lookup returns CDR1 DFQATT and CDR2 SNEGSKA (reference sequence). In nucleotides, the CDR3 is TGCAGTGTCGAGGGGGGGAGTTACAATGAGCAGTTCTTC. Its translation is CSVEGGSYNEQFF.

This clonotype was observed at least ten times. The rearrangement links TRBV3-1 to TRBJ2-3, with 8 bases fitting TRBD1. CDR3 length: 16 amino acids. J gave up 4 bases and V 5 bases, and 11 bases lay outside the gene matches. Per germline, CDR1 LGHDT and CDR2 YNNKEL (reference sequence). The CDR3 DNA is TGTGCCAGCAGCTCTCATAGGACAGGGTTAGCAGATACGCAGTATTTT. It specifies CASSSHRTGLADTQYF.

The table lists this clonotype with many counts. The CDR3 DNA sequence: TGTGCCAGCAGTGAGGGGACAGCCTATGGCTACACCTTC. Translating it yields CASSEGTAYGYTF. V gene TRBV25-1 combines with J gene TRBJ1-2, with 7 bases matching TRBD1. Trimming removed 3 bases from V and 4 bases from J; junction bases left unmatched: 2. CDR1 MGHDK and CDR2 SYGVNS come from the germline V gene. The CDR3 has 13 amino acids.

This clonotype came up many times. This chain connects TRBV6-5 to TRBJ2-2; D gene ambiguous. The germline gives CDR1 MNHEY, CDR2 SVGAGI. The CDR3 has 16 residues. Deletions cut 0 bases from V and 1 base from J, with 9 bases between. This CDR3 is CASSYSILLNTGELFF. CDR3 nucleotide sequence: TGTGCCAGCAGTTACTCAATTCTACTGAACACCGGGGAGCTGTTTTTT.

In this sample, this clonotype turned up many times. The rearrangement links TRBV20-1 to TRBJ1-2; D unclear. V lost 4 bases and J 3 bases, leaving 12 bases between the germline ends. Germline CDR1 DFQATT, CDR2 SNEGSKA (reference sequence). The CDR3 length is 13 residues. The CDR3 region has the DNA TGCAGTGCTACCTCAGAGGTGGACTATGGCTACACCTTC. This encodes CSATSEVDYGYTF.

The J gene is TRBJ2-3, the V gene TRBV29-1; D is undetermined. Germline V gene lookup returns CDR1 SQVTM and CDR2 ANQGSEA. Between the trimmed V and J ends, which lost 1 base and 2 bases, there was a span of 7 bases. The CDR3 spans 13 residues. The CDR3 region is CSVEVRFTDTQYF. The CDR3 coding sequence is TGCAGCGTTGAAGTCAGGTTCACAGATACGCAGTATTTT.

This clonotype was recorded at least ten times. The chain links TRBV14 to TRBJ2-3, with D unclear. V gave up 1 base and J gave up 0 bases, with 5 bases separating them. The CDR3 is 14 residues long. Germline V lookup: CDR1 SGHDN, CDR2 FVKESK. CDR3 protein: CASSQVDSTDTQYF. The CDR3 DNA follows: TGTGCCAGCAGCCAAGTGGACAGCACAGATACGCAGTATTTT.

This clonotype is medium-sized. The chain has TRBV20-1 and TRBJ2-3, with TRBD2 matching over 8 bases. The CDR3 runs to 14 residues. CDR1 is DFQATT, CDR2 SNEGSKA, per germline (reference sequence). The junction had 4 bases not matched to a gene; V was cut back by 4 bases and J by 1 base. Here the CDR3 reads CSATGRGGTDTQYF. CDR3 DNA sequence: TGCAGTGCTACAGGGCGGGGGGGCACAGATACGCAGTATTTT.

This clonotype showed up many times. The chain uses TRBV12-3 or TRBV12-4 and TRBJ1-1; TRBD1 might be the D (6 bases). V gave up 6 bases and J gave up 0 bases, with 11 bases separating them. The CDR3 is 14 amino acids. The CDR3: CASREGQMNTEAFF. CDR3 bases: TGTGCCAGCAGGGAGGGACAAATGAACACTGAAGCTTTCTTT.

This clonotype came up many times. The chain links TRBV5-1 to TRBJ2-2; 8 bases are shared with TRBD2. Germline lookup yields CDR1 SGHRS and CDR2 YFSETQ. V gave up 2 bases and J gave up 2 bases; unmatched junction bases: 2. The CDR3 totals 15 residues. The CDR3 loop is CASSFSGGNTGELFF. The CDR3 DNA reads TGCGCCAGCAGCTTCAGCGGGGGAAACACCGGGGAGCTGTTTTTT.

This clonotype was observed many times. The chain has TRBV15 and TRBJ1-5, with 9 positions matching TRBD1. Germline V gene data show CDR1 as LNHNV and CDR2 as YYDKDF (reference sequence). V lost 8 bases and J lost 0; bases outside the gene matches: 8. The CDR3 is 16 residues long. DNA for the CDR3: TGTGCCACCGCCGGGACAGGGTCCTATAGCAATCAGCCCCAGCATTTT. This translates into CATAGTGSYSNQPQHF.

This clonotype has a count of ten or more. This chain connects TRBV5-1 to TRBJ1-2, with D unclear. V shed 5 bases and J shed 2 bases, with 10 bases lying between them. Germline CDR1 SGHRS, CDR2 YFSETQ. The CDR3 runs to 13 residues. The DNA of the CDR3 is TGCGCCAGCAGGAGGGCGGAAAACTATGGCTACACCTTC. Protein product: CASRRAENYGYTF.

This clonotype was found many times. V gene TRBV9 combines with J gene TRBJ2-5, with TRBD2 as a possible D gene (6 bases). This CDR3 spans 15 amino acids. Between the trimmed V and J ends, which lost 0 bases and 5 bases, there was a span of 14 bases. Germline loops: CDR1 SGDLS, CDR2 YYNGEE. As DNA, the CDR3 is TGTGCCAGCAGCGTAGGCGGGGTCTTTGGGGAGACCCAGTACTTC. It specifies CASSVGGVFGETQYF. The variable domain in full, completed from reference TRBV9 and TRBJ2-5, reads DSGVTQTPKHLITATGQRVTLRCSPRSGDLSVYWYQQSLDQGLQFLIQYYNGEERAKGNILERFSAQQFPDLHSELNLSSLELGDSALYFCASSVGGVFGETQYFGPGTRLLVL.

There are many counts of this clonotype. This chain links TRBV20-1 with TRBJ2-1; 11 positions match TRBD2. The ends lost 3 bases at V and 5 bases at J; junction bases unmatched: 9. The CDR3 has 16 residues. Germline CDR1 is DFQATT and CDR2 is SNEGSKA (reference sequence). In nucleotides, the CDR3 is TGCAGTGCTAGTCTGGCTAGCGGGGGGACAAACAATGAGCAGTTCTTC. Translation gives CSASLASGGTNNEQFF.

This clonotype has more than one count but fewer than ten. This chain joins TRBV5-5 and TRBJ1-2; TRBD1 might be the D (6 bases). V lost 1 base, J lost 6 bases, and 13 bases lay in between. Germline V CDR1 and CDR2: SGHKS, YYEKEE (reference sequence). The CDR3 has 14 residues. The CDR3 sequence is CASSLMGGGDGYTF. The DNA for the CDR3 is TGTGCCAGCAGCTTGATGGGGGGCGGTGATGGCTACACCTTC.

This clonotype was seen repeatedly, ten times or more. CDR3 residues: CATSRGLAGGRRSYNEQFF. In nucleotides, the CDR3 is TGTGCCACCAGCAGAGGGCTAGCGGGGGGCCGGCGCTCCTACAATGAGCAGTTCTTC. V gene TRBV15 combines with J gene TRBJ2-1; 11 bases map to TRBD2. Germline CDR1 reads LNHNV; CDR2 reads YYDKDF (reference sequence). The CDR3 covers 19 residues. After removal of 1 base from V and 0 bases from J, the junction contained 8 bases not matched to a gene.

This clonotype showed up many times. The chain carries TRBV12-3 or TRBV12-4 and TRBJ1-1; TRBD1 matches 9 bases. The CDR3 spans 13 residues. Trimming cost V 6 bases and J 4 bases; bases outside gene matches: 3. CDR3 amino acids: CASSATGGTEAFF. CDR3 sequence (DNA): TGTGCCAGCAGCGCGACAGGGGGCACTGAAGCTTTCTTT.

This clonotype was counted at least ten times. This chain connects TRBV5-1 to TRBJ2-7; TRBD1 aligns across 7 bases. The V gene's germline CDR1 is SGHRS and CDR2 YFSETQ. Germline trimming cut 4 bases from V and 2 bases from J; bases unmatched to any gene: 18. This CDR3 is 18 amino acids long. CDR3 amino acids: CASSLSTGTLLKAYEQYF. The CDR3 DNA reads as TGCGCCAGCAGCCTCTCGACAGGGACCCTGCTTAAGGCCTACGAGCAGTACTTC.

The chain links TRBV5-1 to TRBJ1-2; no firm D call. Trimming removed 5 bases from V and 0 bases from J, with 11 bases in between. CDR3 length equals 14 residues. Germline V CDR1 and CDR2: SGHRS, YFSETQ. The CDR3 bases are TGCGCCAGCAGTGGAGAGGGAGCTAACTATGGCTACACCTTC. This translates into CASSGEGANYGYTF.

This clonotype was recorded many times. The rearrangement uses TRBV9 and TRBJ1-2; D gene ambiguous. Germline values: CDR1 SGDLS, CDR2 YYNGEE. The CDR3 is made up of 13 amino acids. V was pared by 1 base and J by 6 bases, with 10 bases between. CDR3 coding DNA: TGTGCCAGCAGCGTATCCCCCTTGGATGGCTACACCTTC. This sequence encodes CASSVSPLDGYTF. Together with reference TRBV9 and TRBJ1-2, the CDR3 gives the full variable domain: DSGVTQTPKHLITATGQRVTLRCSPRSGDLSVYWYQQSLDQGLQFLIQYYNGEERAKGNILERFSAQQFPDLHSELNLSSLELGDSALYFCASSVSPLDGYTFGSGTRLTVV.

This clonotype was observed at least ten times. This sequence joins TRBV20-1 and TRBJ1-2; D might be TRBD1 (5 bases). Trimming cost V 5 bases and J 5 bases, with 15 bases left between them. This CDR3 contains 13 residues. CDR1 is DFQATT, CDR2 SNEGSKA, per germline (reference sequence). The CDR3 DNA is TGCAGTGCTTGGAGTTATAGGGGATATGGCTACACCTTC. It yields the protein CSAWSYRGYGYTF.